This TCR beta chain is drawn from a study of blood T cell repertoires in COVID-19. Source study methods: Reference gene primer amplification yielded estimated nucleated cell counts. Libraries were prepared by immunoSEQ multiplex PCR; TCRdb keeps only in-frame clonotypes and omits some of them. For V, J and clone size, that table is used; D and trimming come from the DNA. The table shows around 93,000 clones, with roughly 88% occurring only once. Trimming shortened V by 3 bases and J by 9 bases, and 15 bases separated the two germline ends. The CDR3 contains 13 residues. The germline gives CDR1 GTSNPN, CDR2 SVGIG (reference sequence).

The chain links TRBV30 to TRBJ2-4, with a weak D call TRBD1 (6 bases). The sequenced sample was peripheral blood. The TCR was taken from a man older than 75 with acute or convalescent COVID-19. For the CDR3, the DNA is TGTGCCTGGAGGACGGCAGGGGTCAGCATTCAGTACTTC. This codes for CAWRTAGVSIQYF. Based on the CDR3 plus reference TRBV30 and TRBJ2-4, the full variable domain is SQTIHQWPATLVQPVGSPLSLECTVEGTSNPNLYWYRQAAGRGLQLLFYSVGIGQISSEVPQNLSASRPQDRQFILSSKKLLLSDSGFYLCAWRTAGVSIQYFGAGTRLSVL.